Listed here are 10 T cell receptor beta chains from one sample, sequenced in a study of blood T cells in healthy people across ages. A J-beta primer mix and a sample-barcoded 5' primer were used in a second PCR of about 7 to 12 cycles. MiXCR, applied by TCRdb to the 5' RACE reads, yields one record per CDR3 protein. The sample has hundreds of thousands of distinct CDR3 sequences, 25% seen once. These data were also reused for a study on T cells of mothers and their children.

The sequenced material came from blood. Receptors originate from a boy younger than 18 in good health.

This clonotype has more than one count but fewer than ten. The chain couples TRBV6-5 to TRBJ2-5; D perhaps matches TRBD1 (6 bases). Trimming shortened V by 7 bases and J by 8 bases, and 20 bases separated the two germline ends. This CDR3 has 14 residues. CDR1 is MNHEY and CDR2 is SVGAGI in the germline V gene. For the CDR3, the DNA is TGTGCCAGCATCCCAACAGGGCCCCAAGGTACCCAGTACTTC. The encoded protein is CASIPTGPQGTQYF.

In regard to this clonotype: Its ends do not fully match the called genes, so a read error is possible. V usage is TRBV5-6 and J usage is TRBJ2-5; tentatively, D is TRBD1 (6 bases). CDR1 is SGHDT and CDR2 is YYEEEE in the germline V gene. The CDR3 covers 13 residues. This chain's CDR3 is CVSSSGQQETQYF. CDR3 DNA sequence: TGTGTCAGCAGCTCCGGACAGCAAGAGACCCAGTACTTC.

The chain couples TRBV11-2 to TRBJ2-5, with 7 bases aligning to TRBD1. The CDR3 sequence is 17 residues long. V shed 1 base, J shed 1 base, and the junction held 9 bases outside the gene matches. Germline lookup yields CDR1 SGHAT and CDR2 FQNNGV. The CDR3 DNA is TGTGCCAGCAGCTTAGGAACAGGGGCCCGGGTCCAAGAGACCCAGTACTTC. Amino acid sequence: CASSLGTGARVQETQYF.

The chain links TRBV3-1 to TRBJ2-5; D might be TRBD2 (7 bases). In germline, CDR1 is LGHDT, CDR2 YNNKEL (reference sequence). With 1 base removed from V and 11 bases from J, the gap between germline ends came to 14 bases. The CDR3 has 13 residues. The CDR3 DNA reads as TGTGCCAGCAGCCAAGGGGGGGGGCCACTGCAGTACTTC. It translates to CASSQGGGPLQYF.

The chain couples TRBV24-1 to TRBJ1-5, with D tentatively TRBD1 (6 bases). V was trimmed by 3 bases and J by 5 bases, leaving 13 bases between them. Per the germline V gene, CDR1 is KGHDR and CDR2 is SFDVKD. This CDR3 region has 15 residues. The CDR3 DNA follows: TGTGCCACCAGTGATAGGACAGAGCCTTATCAGCCCCAGCATTTT. Its translation is CATSDRTEPYQPQHF.

This clonotype has a count of ten or more. This chain connects TRBV29-1 to TRBJ2-5; no definite D call. Germline lookup yields CDR1 SQVTM and CDR2 ANQGSEA. Deletions cut 3 bases from V and 5 bases from J, with 10 bases between. CDR3 size: 12 residues. The CDR3 DNA reads as TGCAGCGTTGAGAGAGGAAGTGAGACCCAGTACTTC. Translation gives CSVERGSETQYF.

The chain couples TRBV9 to TRBJ2-2; TRBD2 matches at 10 bases. The CDR3 spans 15 residues. Germline assignment: CDR1 SGDLS and CDR2 YYNGEE. The V gene end was trimmed by 3 bases and the J gene end by 3 bases; junction bases not matched to a gene: 2. The DNA of the CDR3 is TGTGCCAGCAGCGCAGCGGGAGGGTACACCGGGGAGCTGTTTTTT. Protein product: CASSAAGGYTGELFF.

The chain carries TRBV5-4 and TRBJ2-3; the D is unclear. CDR3 size: 12 residues. Per the germline V gene, CDR1 is SGHNT and CDR2 is YYREEE (reference sequence). Trimming took off 5 bases at V and 6 bases at J, with 10 bases between the two ends. Here the CDR3 reads CASSEPPDTQYF. For the CDR3, the DNA is TGTGCCAGCAGTGAGCCTCCGGATACGCAGTATTTT.

This clonotype was counted a few times. The chain uses TRBV20-1 and TRBJ1-4; a possible D gene is TRBD1 (6 bases). With 5 bases removed from V and 8 bases from J, the gap between germline ends came to 24 bases. Germline V gives CDR1 DFQATT, CDR2 SNEGSKA (reference sequence). The CDR3 is made up of 16 amino acids. The CDR3 is CSAARGQFIGQEKLFF. CDR3 bases: TGCAGTGCTGCCCGAGGACAGTTCATTGGGCAGGAAAAACTGTTTTTT.

This clonotype was seen only a few times. This rearrangement joins TRBV20-1 to TRBJ1-1, with no clear D. The length of the CDR3 is 12 residues. Germline CDR1 reads DFQATT; CDR2 reads SNEGSKA (reference sequence). V lost 0 bases and J lost 0, with 2 bases in between. CDR3 coding DNA: TGCAGTGCTAGAGATGTGAACACTGAAGCTTTCTTT. Its protein product is CSARDVNTEAFF.